The T cell receptor (beta chain) described here comes from a study of cytomegalovirus exposure and HLA in healthy donors. For the study at large: Most genotyped donors, around 86% of about 360, had Caucasian-associated genetic ancestry. Broader study findings: Equally common other TCR beta chains were less clonally expanded than HLA-associated ones, a later analysis found. When analyzed later, the rates of TCR association showed variation by HLA locus, with DRB1 the most and HLA-C the fewest.

Concerning this clone itself: Its target is not known.

Donors consisted of healthy bone marrow donors. CDR1 and CDR2 from the germline V gene are SGHRS and YFSETQ. Losses at the gene ends were 2 bases for V and 3 bases for J; bases not matched to a gene: 15. The CDR3 totals 19 residues. PCR used 60 Vbeta primers and 13 Jbeta primers. Repertoires were generated with immunoSEQ multiplex PCR, while TCRdb's copy carries only in-frame clones and drops some. The sample records 280,000 or so clones, roughly 90% being singletons. The TCR was taken from a woman under 30 in good health and CMV-seronegative. The sequenced sample consisted of PBMCs. The genes are TRBV5-1 and TRBJ2-5, with 11 nucleotides matching TRBD2. The CDR3 loop reads CASSLWGRSGGAPEETQYF. In DNA, the CDR3 is TGCGCCAGCAGCTTATGGGGGCGTAGCGGGGGGGCCCCTGAAGAGACCCAGTACTTC.